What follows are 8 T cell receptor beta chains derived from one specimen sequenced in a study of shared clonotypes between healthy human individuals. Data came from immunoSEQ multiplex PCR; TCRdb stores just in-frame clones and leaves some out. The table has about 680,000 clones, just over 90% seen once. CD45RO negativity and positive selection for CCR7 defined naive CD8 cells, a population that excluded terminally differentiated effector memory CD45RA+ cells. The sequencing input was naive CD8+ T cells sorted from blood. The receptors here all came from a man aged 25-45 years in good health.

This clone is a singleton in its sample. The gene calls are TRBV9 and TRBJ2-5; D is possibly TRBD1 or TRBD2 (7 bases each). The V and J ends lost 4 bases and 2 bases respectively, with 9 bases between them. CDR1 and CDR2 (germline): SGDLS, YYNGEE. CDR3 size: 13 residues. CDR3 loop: CASSQGGQETQYF. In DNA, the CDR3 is TGTGCCAGCAGCCAGGGGGGGCAAGAGACCCAGTACTTC.

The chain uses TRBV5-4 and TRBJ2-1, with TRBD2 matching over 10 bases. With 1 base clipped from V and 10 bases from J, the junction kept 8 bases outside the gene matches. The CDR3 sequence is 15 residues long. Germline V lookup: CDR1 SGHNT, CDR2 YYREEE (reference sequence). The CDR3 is CASSLLLAGVREQFF. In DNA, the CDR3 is TGTGCCAGCAGCTTGCTGCTAGCGGGAGTGAGGGAGCAGTTCTTC.

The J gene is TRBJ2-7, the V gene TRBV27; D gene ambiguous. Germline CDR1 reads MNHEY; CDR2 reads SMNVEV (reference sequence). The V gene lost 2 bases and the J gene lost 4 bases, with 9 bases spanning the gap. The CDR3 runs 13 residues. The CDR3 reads CASSLSSQYEQYF. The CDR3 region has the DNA TGTGCCAGCAGTTTAAGTAGCCAGTACGAGCAGTACTTC.

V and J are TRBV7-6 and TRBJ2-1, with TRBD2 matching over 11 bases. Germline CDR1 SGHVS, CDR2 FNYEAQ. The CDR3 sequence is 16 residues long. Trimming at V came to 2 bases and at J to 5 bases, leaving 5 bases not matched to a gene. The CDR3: CASSLWVLAGDNEQFF. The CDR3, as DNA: TGTGCCAGCAGCTTATGGGTACTAGCGGGAGACAATGAGCAGTTCTTC.

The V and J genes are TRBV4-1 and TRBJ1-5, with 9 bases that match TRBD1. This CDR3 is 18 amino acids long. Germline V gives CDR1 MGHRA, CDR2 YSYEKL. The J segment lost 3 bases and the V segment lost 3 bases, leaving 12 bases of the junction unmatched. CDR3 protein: CASSQQPGTGKINQPQHF. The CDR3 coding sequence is TGCGCCAGCAGCCAGCAACCAGGGACAGGGAAAATCAATCAGCCCCAGCATTTT.

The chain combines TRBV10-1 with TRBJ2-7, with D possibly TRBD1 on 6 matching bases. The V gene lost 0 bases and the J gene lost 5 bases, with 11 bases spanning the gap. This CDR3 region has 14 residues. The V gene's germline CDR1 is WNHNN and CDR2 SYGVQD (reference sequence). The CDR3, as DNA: TGCGCCAGCAGTGAGTCGATGGGGGCCCACGAGCAGTACTTC. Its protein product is CASSESMGAHEQYF.

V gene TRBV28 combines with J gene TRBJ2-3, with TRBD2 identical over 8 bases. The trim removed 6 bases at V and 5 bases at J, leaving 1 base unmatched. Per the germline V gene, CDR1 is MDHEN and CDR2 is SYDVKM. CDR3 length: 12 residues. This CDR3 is CASSREGDTQYF. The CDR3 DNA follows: TGTGCCAGCAGCCGGGAGGGAGATACGCAGTATTTT.

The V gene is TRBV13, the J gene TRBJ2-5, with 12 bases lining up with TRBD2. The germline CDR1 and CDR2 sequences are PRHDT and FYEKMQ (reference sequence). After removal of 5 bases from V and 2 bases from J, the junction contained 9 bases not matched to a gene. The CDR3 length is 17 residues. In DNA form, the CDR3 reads TGTGCCAGCAGCCCGCCGCGGACTAGCGGGACTCAAGAGACCCAGTACTTC. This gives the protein CASSPPRTSGTQETQYF.